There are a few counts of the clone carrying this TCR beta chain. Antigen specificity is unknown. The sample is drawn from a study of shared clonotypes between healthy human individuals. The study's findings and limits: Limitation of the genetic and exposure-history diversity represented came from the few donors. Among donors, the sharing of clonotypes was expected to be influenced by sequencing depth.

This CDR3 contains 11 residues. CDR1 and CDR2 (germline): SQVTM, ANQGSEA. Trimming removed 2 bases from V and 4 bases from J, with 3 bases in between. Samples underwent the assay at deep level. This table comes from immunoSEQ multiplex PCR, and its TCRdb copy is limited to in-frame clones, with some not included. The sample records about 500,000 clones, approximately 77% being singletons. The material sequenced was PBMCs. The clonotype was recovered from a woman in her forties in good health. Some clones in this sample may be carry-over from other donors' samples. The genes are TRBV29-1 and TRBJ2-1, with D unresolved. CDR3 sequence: CSVELYNEQFF. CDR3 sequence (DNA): TGCAGCGTTGAACTATACAATGAGCAGTTCTTC.